This T cell receptor beta chain originates from a study of CD8+CD57+ T cells in acquired aplastic anemia. Study-level information: Isolated CD4+ and CD8+ cells, once sorted, yielded DNA averaging about 3.4 ug.

For CDR3 and TCR beta VDJ profiling, genomic DNA was the template used. TCRdb processed the reads anew with MiXCR; each CDR3 protein has one entry. The sample consists of under 200,000 distinct CDR3 sequences, more than 45% of them appearing once. Before being chosen for sequencing, patients had shown CD8+CD57+ cell expansion by flow cytometry. Trimming pared 1 base from V and 0 bases from J, leaving 21 bases between. This CDR3 is built from 20 residues. Per germline, CDR1 SGHTA and CDR2 FQGTGA. This clonotype was detected many times. The chain carries TRBV7-3 and TRBJ1-4; D ambiguous. This receptor was taken from a human donor with aplastic anemia. Sequenced material: sorted CD4+, CD8+, or CD8+CD57+ T cells (not recorded which) from PBMCs. CDR3: CASSLSRQAEFSPTNEKLFF. In DNA form, the CDR3 reads TGTGCCAGCAGCTTAAGCCGACAAGCCGAGTTTAGCCCAACTAATGAAAAACTGTTTTTT.